This TCR beta chain was identified during a study of HIV-infected children after antiretroviral therapy interruption. Background on the study: Children had CD4+ above 500, viral load below 50 copies/ml, either treatment arm.

Treatment denoted: PENTA 11 planned treatment interruption arm or continuous ART arm. Sorting from thawed PBMCs isolated naive CD4+ CD45RA+ CD45RO- T cells. Of note for this clonotype: Its antigen is currently unknown.

Study-wide results and caveats: Naive CD4+ CDR3 sharing between time points fell after interruption began. The Gini coefficient of naive CD4+ repertoires rose, returning to baseline by 3 years.

Unique molecular identifiers were included in an RNA-based 3' RACE TCR library. MiXCR, run by TCRdb on the 3' RACE reads, gives a single entry per CDR3 protein. The data hold fewer than 50,000 distinct CDR3 sequences, with about 4.3% observed a single time. V lost 8 bases, J lost 4 bases, and 6 bases stayed unmatched. In germline, CDR1 is SNHLY, CDR2 FYNNEI. The CDR3 has 14 residues. The sequenced sample was CD45RA+ CD4+ T cells from PBMCs, pooled from several time points, obtained from a donor given antiretroviral therapy, either interrupted or continuous. Subset meaning: naive CD4+ CD45RA+ CD45RO- T cells. V usage is TRBV2 and J usage is TRBJ2-2; 8 nucleotides agree with TRBD1. This TCR was recovered from a pool of human donors with HIV. The chain's CDR3 is CASSGRGRTGELFF. DNA for the CDR3: TGTGCCAGCTCTGGCAGGGGGCGCACCGGGGAGCTGTTTTTT.